This T cell receptor (beta chain) was documented in a study of metastatic and nonmetastatic thyroid tumors. Study background: From malignant and benign thyroid patients, repertoires in blood and in tumor or nodule tissue were compared. General observations from the study: Versus benign nodules, malignant thyroid tumors reportedly had significantly higher TCR beta diversity, in blood and tumor.

None of the patients had undergone any treatment ahead of thyroid surgery. This clone was recorded a few times. Antigen specificity is unknown. Authors' data handling: A classifier for distant metastasis in papillary thyroid cancer was constructed using CDR3 differences observed across clinicopathological groups. MiXCR was used by TCRdb to re-call the PCR reads. The V and J calls, along with clone size, are taken from TCRdb and not from the paper's own processing. The table lists approximately 60,000 clones, more than 25% of them singletons. Looked up from germline, CDR1 is MNHEY and CDR2 is SMNVEV (reference sequence). The J segment lost 6 bases and the V segment lost 3 bases, leaving 9 bases of the junction unmatched. The CDR3 totals 16 residues.

V is TRBV27 and J is TRBJ2-5, with TRBD1 matching over 11 bases. Sequencing was done on a sample of blood. The receptor was isolated from a female donor with papillary thyroid cancer or a benign thyroid nodule (not recorded which). Some clones in this sample may be carry-over from other donors' samples. CDR3 sequence reads: CASSLGRGQGAKTQYF. CDR3 DNA sequence: TGTGCCAGCAGTTTGGGGCGAGGACAGGGGGCAAAGACCCAGTACTTC.